These 18 T cell receptor beta chains were sequenced from one sample in a study of blood T cell repertoires in COVID-19. Measured with immunoSEQ multiplex PCR; TCRdb has only the in-frame clones, and not every one. The sample has roughly 200,000 clones; around four fifths are singletons. Sequences were obtained from PBMCs or T cells enriched from blood (not recorded which). Source of these receptors: a man between 40 and 49 years old who had recovered from COVID-19.

The chain has TRBV28 and TRBJ1-5; 8 bases fit TRBD1. CDR1 and CDR2 (germline): MDHEN, SYDVKM. There are 15 residues in the CDR3. Trimming took 6 bases from V and 2 from J; bases not matched to a gene: 6. CDR3 DNA: TGTGCCAGCAGCCGGACAGGGTGGGGCAATCAGCCCCAGCATTTT. Encoded protein: CASSRTGWGNQPQHF.

The chain employs TRBV18 and TRBJ1-3; 9 bases map to TRBD1. The CDR3 has 14 residues. CDR1 and CDR2 (germline): KGHSH, LQKENI. With V trimmed by 9 bases and J by 1 base, 4 bases remained unmatched. The CDR3 nucleotides read TGTGCCAGTTCCGACAGGGGGTCTGGAAACACCATATATTTT. Translation: CASSDRGSGNTIYF. Full variable domain (remainder filled in from reference TRBV18 and TRBJ1-3): NAGVMQNPRHLVRRRGQEARLRCSPMKGHSHVYWYRQLPEEGLKFMVYLQKENIIDESGMPKERFSAEFPKEGPSILRIQQVVRGDSAAYFCASSDRGSGNTIYFGEGSWLTVV.

The J gene is TRBJ1-2, the V gene TRBV19; 7 positions agree with TRBD1. With V trimmed by 3 bases and J by 2 bases, 3 bases remained unmatched. This CDR3 has 14 amino acids. Germline CDR1 reads LNHDA; CDR2 reads SQIVND (reference sequence). The CDR3 sequence: CASSMTGQNYGYTF. For the CDR3, the DNA is TGTGCCAGTAGTATGACGGGACAGAACTATGGCTACACCTTC.

This chain links TRBV19 with TRBJ2-7, with D possibly matching TRBD2 (5 bases). The CDR3 is 14 residues long. Trimming removed 5 bases at V and 3 bases at J, with 14 bases between. Looked up from germline, CDR1 is LNHDA and CDR2 is SQIVND (reference sequence). The CDR3 is CASSPRGNLYEQYV. CDR3 DNA: TGTGCCAGTAGTCCCCGAGGGAACCTCTACGAGCAGTACGTC.

The chain is built from TRBV14 and TRBJ2-5; no clear D. Trimming cost V 4 bases and J 2 bases, with 17 bases left between them. Per germline, CDR1 SGHDN and CDR2 FVKESK. CDR3 length: 16 residues. This CDR3 reads CASSPLLPQPQETQYF. The CDR3 DNA sequence: TGTGCCAGCAGCCCCTTACTACCGCAGCCACAAGAGACCCAGTACTTC.

CDR3 region: CASSGEVAGSSEQFF. In DNA, the CDR3 is TGTGCCAGCAGTGGAGAAGTAGCGGGAAGTAGTGAGCAGTTCTTC. The chain couples TRBV2 to TRBJ2-1, with 8 bases matching TRBD2. Germline values: CDR1 SNHLY, CDR2 FYNNEI. Trimming at V came to 4 bases and at J to 9 bases, leaving 11 bases not matched to a gene. The CDR3 covers 15 residues. Full variable domain (outside the CDR3, taken from reference TRBV2 and TRBJ2-1): EPEVTQTPSHQVTQMGQEVILRCVPISNHLYFYWYRQILGQKVEFLVSFYNNEISEKSEIFDDQFSVERPDGSNFTLKIRSTKLEDSAMYFCASSGEVAGSSEQFFGPGTRLTVL.

This clone came up once. The chain couples TRBV5-4 to TRBJ2-1; maybe TRBD1 (5 bases). Germline V gives CDR1 SGHNT, CDR2 YYREEE (reference sequence). V was pared by 4 bases and J by 1 base, with 12 bases between. The CDR3 is 15 amino acids. CDR3 region: CASSRRQGSYNEQFF. The CDR3 DNA is TGTGCCAGCAGCCGTAGGCAGGGATCCTACAATGAGCAGTTCTTC.

V usage is TRBV30 and J usage is TRBJ2-2; D not certain. Deletions cut 0 bases from V and 5 bases from J, with 4 bases between. CDR1 and CDR2 (germline): GTSNPN, SVGIG (reference sequence). The CDR3 extends over 12 amino acids. The CDR3 DNA reads TGTGCCTGGAGTGTCCAGACCGGGGAGCTGTTTTTT. Encoded protein: CAWSVQTGELFF.

The chain joins TRBV6-5 to TRBJ1-2, with TRBD1 as a possible D gene (6 bases). V was cut by 2 bases and J by 2 bases, with 12 bases left in between. This CDR3 contains 15 residues. Per germline, CDR1 MNHEY and CDR2 SVGAGI. The CDR3 sequence: CASSYRGSSNYGYTF. The CDR3, as DNA: TGTGCCAGCAGTTACAGGGGGAGTTCGAACTATGGCTACACCTTC.

V and J are TRBV23-1 and TRBJ1-2, with D possibly being TRBD1 (6 bases). TRBV23-1 is identified as an open reading frame with a role that is uncertain. The germline V and J ends were trimmed by 3 bases and 7 bases, with 21 bases remaining between them. The CDR3 sequence is 16 residues long. For the CDR3, the DNA is TGCGCCAGCAGTCATCCCGACAGGTTAGGAATTGGTGGCTACACCTTC. Translation: CASSHPDRLGIGGYTF.

This sequence joins TRBV2 and TRBJ1-2; a weak D match, TRBD1 (6 bases). The CDR3 loop spans 13 amino acids. V gave up 6 bases and J gave up 3 bases, with 11 bases separating them. From germline, CDR1 is SNHLY and CDR2 FYNNEI. DNA of the CDR3: TGTGCCAGCAGGTCGACAGGAGACTATGGCTACACCTTC. This codes for CASRSTGDYGYTF.

V is TRBV4-3 and J is TRBJ1-5; TRBD1 agrees at 7 bases. The germline gives CDR1 LGHNA, CDR2 YSLEER. Trimming cost V 0 bases and J 6 bases; bases outside gene matches: 8. This CDR3 comprises 16 residues. CDR3 residues: CASSQEFGGGGQPQHF. CDR3 DNA: TGCGCCAGCAGCCAAGAATTTGGAGGGGGCGGTCAGCCCCAGCATTTT.

The rearrangement links TRBV30 to TRBJ1-2; perhaps TRBD1 as D (5 bases). The CDR3 is 12 residues long. Germline assignment: CDR1 GTSNPN and CDR2 SVGIG (reference sequence). Between the trimmed V and J ends, which lost 2 bases and 8 bases, there was a span of 12 bases. The CDR3 loop is CAWSSGGYGYTF. CDR3 nucleotides: TGTGCCTGGAGTTCGGGGGGATACGGCTACACCTTC.

The chain carries TRBV30 and TRBJ2-7, with 10 bases fitting TRBD2. CDR3 length equals 17 residues. The germline V gene encodes CDR1 GTSNPN and CDR2 SVGIG (reference sequence). After removal of 3 bases from V and 2 bases from J, the junction contained 13 bases not matched to a gene. CDR3 protein: CAWRGQLLAGKAYEQYF. The CDR3 region has the DNA TGTGCCTGGAGGGGACAGTTACTAGCGGGAAAGGCCTACGAGCAGTACTTC.

This CDR3 reads CASRAGDTQYF. CDR3 bases: TGTGCCAGCAGGGCAGGAGATACGCAGTATTTT. The rearrangement links TRBV6-6 to TRBJ2-3; D is unclear. Germline V gene data show CDR1 as MNHNY and CDR2 as SVGAGI (reference sequence). The ends were cut back, 6 bases at V and 5 bases at J, with 6 bases in the middle. The CDR3 has 11 amino acids.

The V and J genes are TRBV9 and TRBJ1-5, with 7 bases fitting TRBD1. The CDR3 is 15 residues long. Germline lookup yields CDR1 SGDLS and CDR2 YYNGEE. V lost 0 bases, J lost 9 bases, and 9 bases stayed unmatched. This CDR3 is CASSVGAGGVVPQHF. In nucleotides, the CDR3 is TGTGCCAGCAGCGTAGGGGCAGGGGGTGTGGTGCCCCAGCATTTT.

This chain's CDR3 is CASSRDLSYEQYV. The CDR3 DNA is TGTGCCAGCAGCCGTGACTTGTCCTACGAGCAGTACGTC. The genes are TRBV2 and TRBJ2-7; D is undetermined. Trimming took off 6 bases at V and 1 base at J, with 10 bases between the two ends. This CDR3 comprises 13 residues. The germline gives CDR1 SNHLY, CDR2 FYNNEI.

The J gene is TRBJ1-3, the V gene TRBV12-3 or TRBV12-4; no reliable D call. V lost 7 bases and J 0 bases, leaving 7 bases between the germline ends. The CDR3 runs to 13 residues. The CDR3 sequence is CASTWSSGNTIYF. CDR3 nucleotide sequence: TGTGCCAGCACCTGGAGCTCTGGAAACACCATATATTTT.